This TCR beta chain was sequenced in a study of blood T cell repertoires in COVID-19. As for the study in general: Acute-phase and convalescent COVID-19 samples originated in the United States, Italy and Spain.

The V gene's germline CDR1 is MDHEN and CDR2 SYDVKM. With 8 bases removed from V and 7 bases from J, the gap between germline ends came to 20 bases. The length of the CDR3 is 14 residues. Seattle-derived patients entered the study during active infection and were followed longitudinally. Generated by immunoSEQ multiplex PCR, the TCRdb table keeps only in-frame clones and is missing some. The sample has approximately 210,000 clones, more than 75% seen once. The TCR comes from a man between 50 and 59 years old with COVID-19, enrolled during active disease. This chain links TRBV28 with TRBJ2-5; D might be TRBD1 (7 bases). The sequenced sample was peripheral blood. CDR3 nucleotides: TGTGCCAGCGTACCACCAGGGGGGTCCGGGACCCAGTACTTC. Protein: CASVPPGGSGTQYF.